These T cell receptor beta chains were read from a single sample in a study of blood T cell repertoires in COVID-19. Profiling relied on immunoSEQ multiplex PCR, and the TCRdb table lists in-frame clones only, not all of them. The sample has tens of thousands of clones, approximately 89% seen once. The sequenced sample was peripheral blood. The receptors originated from a woman in her sixties with COVID-19, enrolled during active disease. Both conserved end residues are part of each CDR3. Each record gives: V gene, J gene, clone size, D gene, CDR3 protein, CDR3 DNA. The D gene is left open where the match is weak. Clone size is stated in some rows and not others, as once, few, many or a class when expanded.

>TRBV6-2/TRBV6-3|TRBJ1-1|NA|NA
CASSPSNAEAFF
TGTGCCAGCAGCCCATCTAACGCTGAAGCTTTCTTT
>TRBV20-1|TRBJ2-1|NA|TRBD2
CSASRRPTGGVYNEQFF
TGCAGTGCTAGTAGAAGACCCACCGGGGGGGTATACAATGAGCAGTTCTTC
>TRBV6-2/TRBV6-3|TRBJ2-5|NA|TRBD2
CASSRAGGDGTQYF
TGTGCCAGCAGTCGAGCGGGGGGGGATGGGACCCAGTACTTC
>TRBV21-1|TRBJ1-5|NA|NA
CASSKGGNRPTDQPQHF
TGTGCCAGCAGCAAAGGGGGCAACAGACCCACTGATCAGCCCCAGCATTTT
>TRBV10-3|TRBJ2-2|NA|TRBD2
CAISEGRVAKAGELFF
TGTGCCATCAGTGAGGGGAGGGTAGCGAAGGCCGGGGAGCTGTTTTTT
>TRBV24-1|TRBJ1-1|NA|NA
CATSNQGNTEAFF
TGTGCCACCAGTAACCAGGGAAACACTGAAGCTTTCTTT
>TRBV5-1|TRBJ2-3|NA|NA
CASSLEGGTDTQYF
TGCGCCAGCAGCTTGGAAGGGGGCACAGATACGCAGTATTTT
>TRBV7-9|TRBJ1-1|once|TRBD1
CASSLTGGWSTEAFF
TGTGCCAGCAGCTTGACAGGGGGCTGGTCCACTGAAGCTTTCTTT
>TRBV3-1/TRBV3-2|TRBJ2-5|NA|NA
CASSQDLSRTQETQYF
TGTGCCAGCAGCCAAGATTTGAGCAGGACTCAAGAGACCCAGTACTTC
>TRBV6-5|TRBJ1-1|NA|NA
CASSYSRWRMNTEAFF
TGTGCCAGCAGTTACTCAAGATGGCGGATGAACACTGAAGCTTTCTTT
>TRBV11-2|TRBJ2-7|NA|TRBD1
CASSEPGTGAYEQYF
TGTGCCAGCAGCGAACCCGGGACAGGAGCCTACGAGCAGTACTTC
>TRBV5-1|TRBJ1-1|NA|TRBD1
CASTIPGTGSNTEAFF
TGCGCCAGCACTATCCCGGGGACAGGGAGTAACACTGAAGCTTTCTTT
>TRBV10-2|TRBJ2-3|few|TRBD2
CASSASGGTDTQYF
TGCGCCAGCAGTGCTAGCGGGGGCACAGATACGCAGTATTTT
>TRBV27|TRBJ2-7|NA|NA
CASSLSSASSYEQYF
TGTGCCAGCAGTTTATCGTCCGCTAGCTCCTACGAGCAGTACTTC
>TRBV27|TRBJ2-3|NA|TRBD1
CASTLSRDSTQYF
TGTGCCAGCACCCTCTCCCGGGACAGTACGCAGTATTTT
>TRBV7-9|TRBJ2-1|NA|TRBD2
CASSPSETSGNEQFF
TGTGCCAGCAGCCCAAGTGAGACTAGCGGAAATGAGCAGTTCTTC
>TRBV4-1|TRBJ2-5|once|NA
CASSQVRGETQYF
TGCGCCAGCAGCCAAGTCAGGGGAGAGACCCAGTACTTC
>TRBV6-6|TRBJ1-1|NA|TRBD1
CASSYDDRVDTEAFF
TGTGCCAGCAGCTATGACGACAGGGTTGACACTGAAGCTTTCTTT
>TRBV30|TRBJ2-4|NA|NA
CAWSKPSLAKNIQYF
TGTGCCTGGAGTAAGCCTTCTTTAGCCAAAAACATTCAGTACTTC
>TRBV15|TRBJ2-2|NA|TRBD2
CATSTGLAELANTGELFF
TGTGCCACCAGCACAGGACTAGCGGAGCTCGCGAACACCGGGGAGCTGTTTTTT
>TRBV18|TRBJ2-2|NA|TRBD2
CASSPPLAGVPGELFF
TGTGCCAGCTCACCACCGCTAGCGGGAGTCCCCGGGGAGCTGTTTTTT
>TRBV5-4|TRBJ1-5|NA|NA
CASSSRMNQPQHF
TGTGCCAGCAGCTCCAGAATGAATCAGCCCCAGCATTTT
>TRBV6-2/TRBV6-3|TRBJ2-1|NA|TRBD2
CASSYWGLALNNEQFF
TGTGCCAGCAGTTACTGGGGACTAGCTTTAAACAATGAGCAGTTCTTC
>TRBV2|TRBJ1-1|NA|TRBD1
CASRRGTVSTEAFF
TGTGCCAGCCGCCGCGGGACAGTGAGCACTGAAGCTTTCTTT
>TRBV7-8|TRBJ2-2|NA|NA
CASSLGGGSTNTGELFF
TGTGCCAGCAGCTTAGGAGGAGGTAGTACGAACACCGGGGAGCTGTTTTTT
>TRBV11-3|TRBJ1-1|NA|NA
CASSLGPQVPNTEAFF
TGTGCCAGCAGCTTAGGCCCACAGGTCCCGAACACTGAAGCTTTCTTT
>TRBV28|TRBJ2-1|NA|NA
CASSLGGEQFF
TGTGCCAGCAGTTTGGGGGGAGAGCAGTTCTTC
>TRBV12-3/TRBV12-4|TRBJ1-5|NA|NA
CASSKHSNQPQHF
TGTGCCAGCAGTAAACATAGCAATCAGCCCCAGCATTTT
>TRBV4-1|TRBJ1-2|few|TRBD1
CASSQDLGTGGAGLSGYTF
TGCGCCAGCAGCCAAGATCTCGGGACAGGGGGCGCTGGGTTATCTGGCTACACCTTC
>TRBV30|TRBJ2-5|NA|TRBD2
CAWSRGLAGPGETQYF
TGTGCCTGGAGCAGGGGACTAGCGGGTCCCGGGGAGACCCAGTACTTC
>TRBV10-3|TRBJ2-7|NA|NA
CAISPWEGARSYEQYF
TGTGCCATCAGTCCCTGGGAAGGGGCCCGCTCCTACGAGCAGTACTTC
>TRBV7-2|TRBJ1-3|NA|TRBD1
CASSWDRGNTIYF
TGTGCCAGCAGCTGGGACAGGGGGAACACCATATATTTT
>TRBV11-2|TRBJ1-2|NA|TRBD1
CASSLAPRGQGNYGYTF
TGTGCCAGCAGCTTAGCCCCGAGGGGACAGGGGAACTATGGCTACACCTTC
>TRBV7-9|TRBJ2-3|NA|TRBD2
CASSPTSGATDTQYF
TGTGCCAGCAGCCCGACTAGCGGGGCAACAGATACGCAGTATTTT
>TRBV2|TRBJ1-4|NA|TRBD1
CASSEVQGDEKLFF
TGTGCCAGCAGTGAAGTCCAGGGGGACGAAAAACTGTTTTTT
>TRBV25-1|TRBJ1-2|NA|NA
CASSEWAAGESGYTF
TGTGCCAGCAGTGAATGGGCGGCAGGGGAGTCTGGCTACACCTTC
>TRBV29-1|TRBJ2-3|few|TRBD1
CSVETGAGTDTQYF
TGCAGCGTAGAGACAGGGGCCGGGACAGATACGCAGTATTTT
>TRBV14|TRBJ1-2|NA|NA
CASSQDPGNYGYTF
TGTGCCAGCAGCCAAGATCCCGGGAACTATGGCTACACCTTC
>TRBV11-2|TRBJ2-3|NA|NA
CASELSGSTDTQYF
TGTGCCAGCGAGCTCAGCGGGAGCACAGATACGCAGTATTTT
>TRBV4-1|TRBJ1-2|NA|TRBD1
CASSQGGQGMAYGYTF
TGCGCCAGCAGCCAAGGGGGACAGGGGATGGCCTATGGCTACACCTTC
>TRBV10-3|TRBJ2-1|NA|TRBD2
CAISESTSGRRNEQFF
TGTGCCATCAGTGAGTCGACTAGCGGGAGGAGGAATGAGCAGTTCTTC
>TRBV5-4|TRBJ2-7|few|NA
CASSLDPGSDYEQYF
TGTGCCAGCAGCTTGGACCCAGGATCTGACTACGAGCAGTACTTC
>TRBV28|TRBJ1-5|NA|NA
CASSRGGNSNQPQHF
TGTGCCAGCAGTAGAGGGGGTAATAGCAATCAGCCCCAGCATTTT
>TRBV5-1|TRBJ2-7|NA|NA
CASSGGTVFYEQYF
TGCGCCAGCAGTGGAGGGACAGTATTCTACGAGCAGTACTTC
>TRBV27|TRBJ1-1|NA|NA
CASSYGWSMNTEAFF
TGTGCCAGCAGTTACGGGTGGAGCATGAACACTGAAGCTTTCTTT